This record covers a single T cell receptor (beta chain). Its antigen is currently unknown. V was clipped by 4 bases and J by 6 bases; unmatched bases: 8. The length of the CDR3 is 15 residues. Germline V gene sequence: CDR1 SGDLS, CDR2 YYNGEE. The data belong to a study of shared clonotypes between healthy human individuals. Assay used: immunoSEQ multiplex PCR; TCRdb lists only in-frame clones, some missing. The sample gives roughly 760,000 clones, under 80% of which show up once; around 1.6% is in the top ten. Findings of the study overall: About 5% was the fraction of naive CD4 clonotypes found shared across several donors.

The V gene is TRBV9, the J gene TRBJ1-4; 8 bases are shared with TRBD1. This sequence originates from a woman in her 30s in good health. Material for sequencing was memory CD4+ T cells sorted from blood. The subset denotes: CD45RA-negative fraction. Written as DNA, the CDR3 is TGTGCCAGCAGCTTTCAGGGGGCGAGGGATGAAAAACTGTTTTTT. Translation: CASSFQGARDEKLFF.